The rows below give T cell receptor beta chains drawn from one sample of a study of blood T cell repertoires in COVID-19. Produced via immunoSEQ multiplex PCR; TCRdb's table is partial and in-frame only. The sample lists approximately 90,000 clones; about four fifths were seen once. The sample consisted of peripheral blood. The receptors were sampled from a woman older than 75 with acute or convalescent COVID-19. Both conserved end residues are part of each CDR3. Size tells how often a clone was seen (once, few, many) or the class of an expanded clone, and some rows leave it out.

cdr3_length,clone_size,v_call,cdr3_aa
16,few,TRBV5-1,CASSFSGRAGDNEQFF
15,NA,TRBV6-5,CASSWRGLNTGELFF
13,NA,TRBV10-3,CAISRTGETEAFF
17,NA,TRBV5-8,CASSSVERIQRTDTQYF
15,NA,TRBV2,CASSELRTGAVDGYF
15,NA,TRBV28,CASSSPGTVKETQYF
12,NA,TRBV2,CASSRGGTEAFF
16,NA,TRBV28,CASSPGGGASYNEQFF
17,NA,TRBV27,CASKSTQGTQGGYEQYF
13,NA,TRBV27,CASRHGQAYEQYF
14,NA,TRBV6-5,CASSTLDRAGGYTF
15,NA,TRBV4-1,CASSQGTGTRTEAFF
14,few,TRBV7-2,CASSLGQGGSPLHF
12,NA,TRBV2,CASRVFGAEQFF
14,NA,TRBV19,CASSLQGAQDTQYF
12,NA,TRBV6-5,CASKSGLEEAFF
13,NA,TRBV19,CASSTYSSDEQFF